The present TCR beta chain was sequenced within a study of identical twins. Trimming cost V 5 bases and J 2 bases; bases outside gene matches: 11. Germline CDR1 KGHSH, CDR2 LQKENI. The CDR3 covers 16 residues. TCRdb redid the calling of the 5' RACE reads with MiXCR, one entry per CDR3 protein. The data contain about 520,000 distinct CDR3 sequences, approximately 22% of them singletons. This sample was also put to use in a study of T cells expressing NK-cell markers. That report adds: Within several experiments, an anti-gamma-delta TCR antibody kept the sorting limited to alpha-beta TCR T cells. These clonotypes also led the CD3+CD56-NKG2C+ fraction in several donors.

Specimen: CD4+ T cells sorted from blood. The chain employs TRBV18 and TRBJ2-7; 8 bases are a match to TRBD2. The TCR was taken from a woman aged 18-29 years in good health. The CDR3 reads CASSGVIGGRPYEQYF. DNA of the CDR3: TGTGCCAGCTCAGGAGTGATAGGCGGGAGGCCCTACGAGCAGTACTTC.